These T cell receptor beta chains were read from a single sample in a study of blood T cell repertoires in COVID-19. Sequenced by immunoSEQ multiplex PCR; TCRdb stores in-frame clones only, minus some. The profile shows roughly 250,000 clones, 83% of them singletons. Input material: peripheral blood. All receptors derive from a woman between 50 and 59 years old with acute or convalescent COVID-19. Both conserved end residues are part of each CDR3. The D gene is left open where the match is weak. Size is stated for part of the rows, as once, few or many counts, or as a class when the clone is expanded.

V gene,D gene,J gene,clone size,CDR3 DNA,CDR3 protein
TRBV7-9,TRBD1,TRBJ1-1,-,TGTGCCAGCAGGGGGACAGGAGTGAACACTGAAGCTTTCTTT,CASRGTGVNTEAFF
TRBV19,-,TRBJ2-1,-,TGTGCCAGTAGTTTCTACAGTGAAAATGAGCAGTTCTTC,CASSFYSENEQFF
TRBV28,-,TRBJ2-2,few,TGTGCCAGCAGTTTGGCGGTTGGGGCCGGCGGGGAGCTGTTTTTT,CASSLAVGAGGELFF
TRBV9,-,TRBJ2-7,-,TGTGCCAGCAGCGTAGGGACTAGGGGGGCCTTCTCCTACGAGCAGTACTTC,CASSVGTRGAFSYEQYF
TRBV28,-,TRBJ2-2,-,TGTGCCAGCAGTGGGAGCCCTACGGTAGCCGGGGAGCTGTTTTTT,CASSGSPTVAGELFF
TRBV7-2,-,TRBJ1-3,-,TGTGCCAGCAGCTTAGACAGTCGTACGGGAAACACCATATATTTT,CASSLDSRTGNTIYF
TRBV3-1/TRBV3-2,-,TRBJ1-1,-,TGTGCCAGCAGCCAAGATTTCGTGAACACTGAAGCTTTCTTT,CASSQDFVNTEAFF
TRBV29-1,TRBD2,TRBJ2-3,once,TGCAGCGTTGCGAGCGGGGGGGCCCCTACTCGCACAGATACGCAGTATTTT,CSVASGGAPTRTDTQYF
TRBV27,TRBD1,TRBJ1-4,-,TGTGCCAGCAGGCTACAGGGGGCCGCTAATGAAAAACTGTTTTTT,CASRLQGAANEKLFF
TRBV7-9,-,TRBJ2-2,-,TGTGCCAGCAGCTTATTAATGTCCGGGGAGCTGTTTTTT,CASSLLMSGELFF
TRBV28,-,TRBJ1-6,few,TGTGCCAGCAGGGGGGGACCGAATTCACCCCTCCACTTT,CASRGGPNSPLHF
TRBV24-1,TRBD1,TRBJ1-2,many,TGTGCCACCAGTGATCCTTACGACAGGGGAGAAGGCTACACCTTC,CATSDPYDRGEGYTF
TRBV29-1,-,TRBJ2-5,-,TGCAGCGTTGGGGACACCCCCGGGGAGACCCAGTACTTC,CSVGDTPGETQYF
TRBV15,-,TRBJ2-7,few,TGTGCCACCAGGGAGGGAGTGACGAGCTCCTACGAGCAGTACTTC,CATREGVTSSYEQYF
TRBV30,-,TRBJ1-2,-,TGTGCCTGGAACAGGGAGAAGAACTATGGCTACACCTTC,CAWNREKNYGYTF
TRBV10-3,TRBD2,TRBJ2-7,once,TGTGCCATCAGCAACGGGGGGGGAGGCGAGCAGTACTTC,CAISNGGGGEQYF
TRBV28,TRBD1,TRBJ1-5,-,TGTGCCAGCAGCTCTGGACAGGCTAGCAATCAGCCCCAGCATTTT,CASSSGQASNQPQHF
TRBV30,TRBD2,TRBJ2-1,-,TGTGCCCGGGGACTAGCGGGAGTGGATGAGCAGTTCTTC,CARGLAGVDEQFF
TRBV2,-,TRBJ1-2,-,TGTGCCAGCAGTCTTCGAGGGGGGGCCGATGGCTACACCTTC,CASSLRGGADGYTF
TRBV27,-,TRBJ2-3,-,TGTGCCAGCAGTGGTACCACTAGCACAGATACGCAGTATTTT,CASSGTTSTDTQYF
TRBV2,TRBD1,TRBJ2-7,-,TGTGCCAGCAGTTGGGACAGGGCGTCTGAGCAGTACTTC,CASSWDRASEQYF
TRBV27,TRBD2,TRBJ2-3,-,TGTGCCAGCAGTTTAACTAGCGGGAGGTTGACAGATACGCAGTATTTT,CASSLTSGRLTDTQYF
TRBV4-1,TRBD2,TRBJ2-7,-,TGCGCCAGCAGCGGGGGGGACTACGAGCAGTACTTC,CASSGGDYEQYF
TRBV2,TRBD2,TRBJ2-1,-,TGTGCCAGCAGAACCACTAGCGGGTCTAGTGGGGAGCAGTTCTTC,CASRTTSGSSGEQFF
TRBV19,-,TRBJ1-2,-,TGTGCCAGTAGTATAATCCTCGCCGCGGTCTATGGCTACACCTTC,CASSIILAAVYGYTF
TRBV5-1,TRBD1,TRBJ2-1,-,TGCGCCAGCAGCCGAGGGACAGGGGACTACAATGAGCAGTTCTTC,CASSRGTGDYNEQFF
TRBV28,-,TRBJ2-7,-,TGTGCCAGCAGTCACAACACCAACTCCTACGAGCAGTACTTC,CASSHNTNSYEQYF
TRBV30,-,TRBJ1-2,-,TGTGCCTGGAGGCAGGGGTTGGGAGGGACCTATGGCTACACCTTC,CAWRQGLGGTYGYTF
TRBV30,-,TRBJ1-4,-,TGTGCCTGGAGTTCGGGGAACGGAGCTTATAATGAAAAACTGTTTTTT,CAWSSGNGAYNEKLFF
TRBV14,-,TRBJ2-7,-,TGTGCCAGCAGCCCCCGGACAGGGAGGGAGGAGCAGTACTTC,CASSPRTGREEQYF
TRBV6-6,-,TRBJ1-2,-,TGTGCCAGCAGTTACGGACAGTATGGCTACACCTTC,CASSYGQYGYTF
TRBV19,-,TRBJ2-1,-,TGTGCCAGTAGCTGGGCAGGGAATTACAATGAGCAGTTCTTC,CASSWAGNYNEQFF
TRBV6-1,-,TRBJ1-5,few,TGTGCCAGCAGTGATCAGGGGAGCCAGCCCCAGCATTTT,CASSDQGSQPQHF